The 10 T cell receptor beta chains given below trace back to one sample, sequenced in a study of T-cell memory formation after mild COVID-19. One entry per CDR3 protein results from TCRdb running MiXCR on the 5' RACE reads. This table holds 550,000 to 600,000 distinct CDR3 sequences, approximately 15% found once. Sequenced input: PBMCs or a T cell subset sorted from them (not recorded which). These TCRs come from an adult woman who had mild COVID-19 (a few samples of this study predate the infection). Cell type and time point are not known.

This clonotype appeared a few times. The chain has TRBV2 and TRBJ1-1, with D hard to call. The CDR3 totals 13 residues. Trimming shortened V by 8 bases and J by 10 bases, and 20 bases separated the two germline ends. Germline V gene lookup returns CDR1 SNHLY and CDR2 FYNNEI. The CDR3 nucleotides are TGTGCCAGCGTTGTTGGGGAGAAAGGTAGAGCTTTCTTT. As protein: CASVVGEKGRAFF.

The CDR3 loop reads CSARVQSPGNYEQYF. In nucleotides, the CDR3 is TGCAGTGCTAGAGTTCAATCCCCAGGGAACTACGAGCAGTACTTC. The chain recombines TRBV20-1 with TRBJ2-7; maybe TRBD1 (5 bases). Deletions cut 1 base from V and 3 bases from J, with 16 bases between. CDR3 length: 15 residues. Germline values: CDR1 DFQATT, CDR2 SNEGSKA (reference sequence).

The chain joins TRBV14 to TRBJ2-1; a possible D gene is TRBD2 (5 bases). This CDR3 is 15 amino acids long. The V gene's germline CDR1 is SGHDN and CDR2 FVKESK. V was cut by 0 bases and J by 9 bases, with 15 bases left in between. CDR3 sequence: CASSQEFVPAGEQFF. In DNA, the CDR3 is TGTGCCAGCAGCCAAGAATTTGTCCCCGCGGGTGAGCAGTTCTTC.

Ten or more counts support this clonotype. The chain recombines TRBV3-1 with TRBJ1-1; tentatively, D is TRBD1 (5 bases). From germline, CDR1 is LGHDT and CDR2 YNNKEL (reference sequence). The CDR3 runs 14 residues. The V end was cut by 1 base, the J end by 6 bases, with 12 bases between. This CDR3 reads CASSQGGGGSEAFF. The CDR3 DNA follows: TGTGCCAGCAGCCAAGGGGGCGGTGGATCTGAAGCTTTCTTT. The full variable domain, rest sourced from reference TRBV3-1 and TRBJ1-1, is DTAVSQTPKYLVTQMGNDKSIKCEQNLGHDTMYWYKQDSKKFLKIMFSYNNKELIINETVPNRFSPKSPDKAHLNLHINSLELGDSAVYFCASSQGGGGSEAFFGQGTRLTVV.

There are many counts of this clonotype. This chain links TRBV6-2 or TRBV6-3 with TRBJ1-5, with TRBD1 identical over 7 bases. V gave up 2 bases and J gave up 4 bases; unmatched junction bases: 14. This CDR3 spans 18 amino acids. Germline CDR1 and CDR2: MNHEY and SVGEGT. CDR3 in DNA: TGTGCCAGCAGTTACCCCCGGGACAGACGGAGCCTAAATCAGCCCCAGCATTTT. Its translation is CASSYPRDRRSLNQPQHF.

This clonotype was observed at least ten times. The genes are TRBV4-3 and TRBJ2-2; TRBD1 agrees at 8 bases. Looked up from germline, CDR1 is LGHNA and CDR2 is YSLEER. CDR3 size: 16 residues. Germline trimming cut 2 bases from V and 1 base from J; bases unmatched to any gene: 3. The CDR3 reads CASSQWGTGNTGELFF. The CDR3 nucleotides are TGCGCCAGCAGCCAATGGGGGACAGGGAACACCGGGGAGCTGTTTTTT.

The V call is TRBV12-3 or TRBV12-4, the J call TRBJ2-7, with D possibly being TRBD1 (6 bases). The V gene lost 4 bases and the J gene lost 4 bases, with 17 bases spanning the gap. CDR3 length equals 15 residues. This CDR3 reads CASSSQGSSSYEQYF. In DNA, the CDR3 is TGTGCCAGCAGTTCTCAGGGGTCCTCTTCGTACGAGCAGTACTTC.

The chain is built from TRBV20-1 and TRBJ1-2; D call uncertain. This CDR3 region has 14 residues. Germline values: CDR1 DFQATT, CDR2 SNEGSKA (reference sequence). Between the trimmed V and J ends, which lost 4 bases and 4 bases, there was a span of 16 bases. DNA of the CDR3: TGCAGTGCTAAGAGCTCCTTGCGCGGCTATGGCTACACCTTC. Its translation is CSAKSSLRGYGYTF.

This chain links TRBV5-1 with TRBJ2-3; D perhaps matches TRBD2 (6 bases). Between the trimmed V and J ends, which lost 6 bases and 2 bases, there was a span of 16 bases. In germline, CDR1 is SGHRS, CDR2 YFSETQ. The CDR3 consists of 15 residues. The CDR3 loop reads CASNENGRPTDTQYF. CDR3 DNA: TGCGCCAGCAACGAAAACGGGAGACCCACAGATACGCAGTATTTT. The full variable domain, in which reference TRBV5-1 and TRBJ2-3 provide the parts outside the CDR3, is KAGVTQTPRYLIKTRGQQVTLSCSPISGHRSVSWYQQTPGQGLQFLFEYFSETQRNKGNFPGRFSGRQFSNSRSEMNVSTLELGDSALYLCASNENGRPTDTQYFGPGTRLTVL.

This clonotype was recorded many times. The rearrangement uses TRBV2 and TRBJ2-2; TRBD1 matches at 7 bases. Per germline, CDR1 SNHLY and CDR2 FYNNEI. With 6 bases clipped from V and 7 bases from J, the junction kept 5 bases outside the gene matches. CDR3 length equals 13 residues. Here the CDR3 DNA reads TGTGCCAGCAGGCGACAGGGCGGCGGGGAGCTGTTTTTT. This codes for CASRRQGGGELFF.